This TCR beta chain derives from a study of T cell responses to AZD1222 COVID-19 vaccine. Study-level findings and limits: There were vaccine-associated CD4 TCRs across spike, dominant at 160-218 and 743-854. Spike-specific TCR breadth and depth both grew after two AZD1222 doses.

Sequencing was performed with immunoSEQ multiplex PCR; in TCRdb, only in-frame clones are kept and a portion is missing. Found here are 200,000 to 250,000 clones, more than 85% of them singletons; the top ten hold around 1%. Trimming shortened V by 4 bases and J by 3 bases, and 15 bases separated the two germline ends. The CDR3 loop spans 15 amino acids. Germline lookup yields CDR1 LGHNA and CDR2 YSLEER. This clone showed up just a few times. Its antigen is not identified. The input for sequencing was peripheral blood, taken on day 0 of MenACWY control vaccination. The origin of this receptor is an adult in good health. The chain couples TRBV4-3 to TRBJ1-2, with D possibly being TRBD1 (5 bases). This CDR3 reads CASSPGGGTDYGYTF. The CDR3 nucleotides are TGCGCCAGCAGCCCTGGGGGAGGGACGGACTATGGCTACACCTTC.